Presented here are 2 T cell receptor beta chains from one specimen sequenced in a study of tumor-infiltrating lymphocytes in primary liver carcinoma. Researchers drew blood RNA from unsorted whole blood and extracted germline DNA as well. The authors made TCR beta cDNA from roughly 480 ng total RNA with a constant-region primer. Each TCR beta library was derived from three nested multiplex PCR rounds that employed slightly modified ARM-PCR. Researchers ran the first two PCR rounds for roughly 10 cycles each with TRBV1-TRBV30 forward primers and a C-beta reverse primer. TCRdb re-analysed the multiplex PCR reads in MiXCR, keeping a single row per CDR3 protein. The top ten hold roughly 6.8% of the sample, which has 200,000 or so distinct CDR3 sequences, 65% seen once. The source material was peripheral blood. These receptor sequences come from a woman aged 60-75 years with primary liver carcinoma and hepatitis B virus infection.

Written as DNA, the CDR3 is TGTGCCAGCAGCTTCAAAACGGGAGGGTTGGTGGATGAGCAGTTCTTC. Protein: CASSFKTGGLVDEQFF. The rearrangement uses TRBV11-2 and TRBJ2-1; 8 positions agree with TRBD2. The CDR3 has 16 amino acids. Looked up from germline, CDR1 is SGHAT and CDR2 is FQNNGV. The junction had 12 bases not matched to a gene; V was cut back by 3 bases and J by 8 bases.

Comments on this clonotype: Compared with germline, one end of the junction differs, possibly owing to a read error. The chain links TRBV15 to TRBJ2-7; D gene unclear. The CDR3 is made up of 16 amino acids. Germline V gene lookup returns CDR1 LNHNV and CDR2 YYDKDF (reference sequence). The CDR3 sequence is CASSRAPGRSNYEQYF. The CDR3 region has the DNA TGTGCCAGCAGCAGAGCCCCGGGCAGGTCCAACTACGAGCAGTACTTC.